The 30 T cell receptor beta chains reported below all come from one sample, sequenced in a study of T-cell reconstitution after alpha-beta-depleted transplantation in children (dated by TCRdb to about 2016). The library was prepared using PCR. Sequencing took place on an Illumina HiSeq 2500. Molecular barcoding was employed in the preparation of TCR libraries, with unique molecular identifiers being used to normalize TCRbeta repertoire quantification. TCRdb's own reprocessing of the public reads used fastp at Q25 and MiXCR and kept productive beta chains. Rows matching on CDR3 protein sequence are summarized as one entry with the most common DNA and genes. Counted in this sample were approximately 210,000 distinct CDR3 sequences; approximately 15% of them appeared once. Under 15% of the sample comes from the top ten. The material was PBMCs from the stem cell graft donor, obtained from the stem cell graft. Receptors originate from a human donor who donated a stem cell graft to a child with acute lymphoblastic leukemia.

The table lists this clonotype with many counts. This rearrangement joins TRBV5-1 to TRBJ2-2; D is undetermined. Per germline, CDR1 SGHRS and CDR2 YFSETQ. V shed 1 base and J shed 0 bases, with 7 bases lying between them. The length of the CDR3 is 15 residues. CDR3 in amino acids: CASSLTTPNTGELFF. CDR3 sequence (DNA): TGCGCCAGCAGCTTGACCACACCGAACACCGGGGAGCTGTTTTTT. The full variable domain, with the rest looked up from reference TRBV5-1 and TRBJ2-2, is KAGVTQTPRYLIKTRGQQVTLSCSPISGHRSVSWYQQTPGQGLQFLFEYFSETQRNKGNFPGRFSGRQFSNSRSEMNVSTLELGDSALYLCASSLTTPNTGELFFGEGSRLTVL.

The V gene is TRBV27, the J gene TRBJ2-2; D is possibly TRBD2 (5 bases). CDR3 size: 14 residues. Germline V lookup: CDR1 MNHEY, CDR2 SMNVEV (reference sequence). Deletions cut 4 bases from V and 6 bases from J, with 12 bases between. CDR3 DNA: TGTGCCAGCAGTTCCGGACTTGGCGCCGGGGAGCTGTTTTTT. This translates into CASSSGLGAGELFF.

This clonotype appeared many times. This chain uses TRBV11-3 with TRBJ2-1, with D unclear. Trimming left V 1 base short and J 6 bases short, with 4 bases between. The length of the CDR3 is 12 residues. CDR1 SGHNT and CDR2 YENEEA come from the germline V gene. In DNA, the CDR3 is TGTGCCAGCAGCTTAGGACCCAATGAGCAGTTCTTC. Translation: CASSLGPNEQFF.

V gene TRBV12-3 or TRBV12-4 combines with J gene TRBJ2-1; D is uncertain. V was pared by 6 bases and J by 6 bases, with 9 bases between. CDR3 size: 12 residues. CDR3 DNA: TGTGCCAGCAGCTTACCTAGCAATGAGCAGTTCTTC. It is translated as CASSLPSNEQFF.

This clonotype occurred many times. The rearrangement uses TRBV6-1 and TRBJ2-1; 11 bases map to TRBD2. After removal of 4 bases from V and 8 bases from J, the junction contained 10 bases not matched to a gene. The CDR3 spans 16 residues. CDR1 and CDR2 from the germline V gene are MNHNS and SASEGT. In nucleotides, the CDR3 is TGTGCCAGCAGTGTTAGCGGGAGGGTAATATTCGATGAGCAGTTCTTC. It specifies CASSVSGRVIFDEQFF.

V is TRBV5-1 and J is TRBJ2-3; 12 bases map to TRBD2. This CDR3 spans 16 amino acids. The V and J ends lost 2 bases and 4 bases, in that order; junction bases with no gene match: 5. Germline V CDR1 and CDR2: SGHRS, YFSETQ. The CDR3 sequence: CASSLRLAGASDTQYF. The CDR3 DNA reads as TGCGCCAGCAGCTTAAGACTAGCGGGAGCATCAGATACGCAGTATTTT.

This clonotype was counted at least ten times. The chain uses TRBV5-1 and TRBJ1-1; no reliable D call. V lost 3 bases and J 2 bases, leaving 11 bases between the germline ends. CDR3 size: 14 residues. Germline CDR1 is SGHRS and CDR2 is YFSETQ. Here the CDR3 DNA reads TGCGCCAGCAGCTCCGACTATTACAACACTGAAGCTTTCTTT. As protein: CASSSDYYNTEAFF.

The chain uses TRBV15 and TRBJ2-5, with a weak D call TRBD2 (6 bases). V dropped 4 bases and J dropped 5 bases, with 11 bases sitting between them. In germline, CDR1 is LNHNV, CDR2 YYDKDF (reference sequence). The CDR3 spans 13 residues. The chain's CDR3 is CATSIRLDETQYF. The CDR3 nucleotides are TGTGCCACCAGCATACGACTAGACGAGACCCAGTACTTC.

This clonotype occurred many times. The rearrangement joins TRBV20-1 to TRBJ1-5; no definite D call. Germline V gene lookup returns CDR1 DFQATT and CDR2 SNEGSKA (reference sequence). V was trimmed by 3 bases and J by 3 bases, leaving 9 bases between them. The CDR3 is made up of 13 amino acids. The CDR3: CSARRQDNQPQHF. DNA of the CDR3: TGCAGTGCTAGGAGGCAGGACAATCAGCCCCAGCATTTT.

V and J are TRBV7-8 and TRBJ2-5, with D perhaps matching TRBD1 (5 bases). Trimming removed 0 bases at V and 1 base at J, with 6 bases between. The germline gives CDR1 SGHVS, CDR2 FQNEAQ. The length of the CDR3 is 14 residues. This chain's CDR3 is CASSLATVQETQYF. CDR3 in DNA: TGTGCCAGCAGCTTAGCGACAGTCCAAGAGACCCAGTACTTC. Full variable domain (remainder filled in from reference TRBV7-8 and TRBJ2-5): GAGVSQSPRYKVAKRGQDVALRCDPISGHVSLFWYQQALGQGPEFLTYFQNEAQLDKSGLPSDRFFAERPEGSVSTLKIQRTQQEDSAVYLCASSLATVQETQYFGPGTRLLVL.

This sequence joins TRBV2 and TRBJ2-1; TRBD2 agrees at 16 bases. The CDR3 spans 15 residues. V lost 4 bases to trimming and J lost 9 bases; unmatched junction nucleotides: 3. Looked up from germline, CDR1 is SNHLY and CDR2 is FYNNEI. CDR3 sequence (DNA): TGTGCCAGCAGTGGGGGACTAGCGGGAGGGGGTGAGCAGTTCTTC. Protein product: CASSGGLAGGGEQFF.

The CDR3 DNA sequence: TGTGCCATCAGTGCTGAGGGACGGACAACCGAGCAGTACTTC. Its protein product is CAISAEGRTTEQYF. The chain combines TRBV10-3 with TRBJ2-7; D is possibly TRBD1 or TRBD2 (5 bases each). The V gene's germline CDR1 is ENHRY and CDR2 SYGVKD. The CDR3 contains 14 residues. V lost 4 bases to trimming and J lost 6 bases, with 16 bases between them.

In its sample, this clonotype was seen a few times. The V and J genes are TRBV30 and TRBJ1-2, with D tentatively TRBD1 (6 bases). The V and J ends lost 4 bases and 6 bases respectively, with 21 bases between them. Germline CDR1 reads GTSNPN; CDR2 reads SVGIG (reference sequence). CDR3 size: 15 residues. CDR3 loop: CAWNPGAVEIDGYTF. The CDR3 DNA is TGTGCCTGGAACCCAGGGGCAGTAGAGATAGATGGCTACACCTTC. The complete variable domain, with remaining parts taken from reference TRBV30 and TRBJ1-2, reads SQTIHQWPATLVQPVGSPLSLECTVEGTSNPNLYWYRQAAGRGLQLLFYSVGIGQISSEVPQNLSASRPQDRQFILSSKKLLLSDSGFYLCAWNPGAVEIDGYTFGSGTRLTVV.

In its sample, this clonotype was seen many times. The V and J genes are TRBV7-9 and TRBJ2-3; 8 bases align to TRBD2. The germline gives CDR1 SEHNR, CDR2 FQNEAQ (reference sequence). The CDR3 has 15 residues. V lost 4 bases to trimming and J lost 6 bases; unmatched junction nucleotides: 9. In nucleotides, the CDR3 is TGTGCCAGCAGCTCGCCAGCGGGAGTTGGGGATACGCAGTATTTT. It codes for CASSSPAGVGDTQYF.

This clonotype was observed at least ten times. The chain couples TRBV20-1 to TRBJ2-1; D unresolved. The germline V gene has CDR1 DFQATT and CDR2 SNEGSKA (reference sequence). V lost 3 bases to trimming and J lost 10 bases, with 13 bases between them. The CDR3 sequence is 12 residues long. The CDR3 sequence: CSARVGEREQFF. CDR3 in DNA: TGCAGTGCTAGGGTCGGAGAAAGGGAGCAGTTCTTC.

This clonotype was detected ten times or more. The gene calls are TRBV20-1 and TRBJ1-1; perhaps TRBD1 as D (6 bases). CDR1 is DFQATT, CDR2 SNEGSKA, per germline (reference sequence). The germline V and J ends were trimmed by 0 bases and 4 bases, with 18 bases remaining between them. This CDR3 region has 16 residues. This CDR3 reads CSAREAGVGEGTEAFF. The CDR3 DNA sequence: TGCAGTGCTAGAGAGGCAGGGGTGGGAGAAGGCACTGAAGCTTTCTTT.

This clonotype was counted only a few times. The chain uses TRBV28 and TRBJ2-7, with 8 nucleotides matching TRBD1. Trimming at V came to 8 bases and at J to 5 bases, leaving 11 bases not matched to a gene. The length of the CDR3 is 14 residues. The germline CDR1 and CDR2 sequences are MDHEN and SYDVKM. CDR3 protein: CASRNTGGSDEQYF. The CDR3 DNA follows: TGTGCCAGCCGCAACACAGGGGGGTCCGACGAGCAGTACTTC.

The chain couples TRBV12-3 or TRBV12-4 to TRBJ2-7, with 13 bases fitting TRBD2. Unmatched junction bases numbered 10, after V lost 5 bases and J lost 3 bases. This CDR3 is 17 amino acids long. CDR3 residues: CASSPTSGRMNYYEQYF. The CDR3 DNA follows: TGTGCCAGCAGTCCGACTAGCGGGAGGATGAACTACTACGAGCAGTACTTC.

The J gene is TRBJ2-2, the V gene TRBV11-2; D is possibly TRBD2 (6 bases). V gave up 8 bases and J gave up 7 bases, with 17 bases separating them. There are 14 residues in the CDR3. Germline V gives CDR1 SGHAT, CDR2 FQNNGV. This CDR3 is CASGPGGHGGELFF. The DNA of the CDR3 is TGTGCCAGCGGCCCTGGAGGGCACGGCGGGGAGCTGTTTTTT.

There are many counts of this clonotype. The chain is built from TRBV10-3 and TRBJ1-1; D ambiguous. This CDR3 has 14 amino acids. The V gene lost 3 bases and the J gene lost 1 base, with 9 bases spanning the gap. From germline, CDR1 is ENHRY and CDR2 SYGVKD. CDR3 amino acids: CAISEVRTNTEAFF. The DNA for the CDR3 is TGTGCCATCAGTGAAGTACGGACGAACACTGAAGCTTTCTTT.

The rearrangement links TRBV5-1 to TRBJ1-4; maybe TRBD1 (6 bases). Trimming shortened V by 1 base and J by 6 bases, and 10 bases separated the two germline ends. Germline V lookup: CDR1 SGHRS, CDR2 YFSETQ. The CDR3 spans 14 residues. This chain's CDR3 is CASSLSAGDEKLFF. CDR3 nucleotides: TGCGCCAGCAGCTTGTCGGCAGGGGATGAAAAACTGTTTTTT.

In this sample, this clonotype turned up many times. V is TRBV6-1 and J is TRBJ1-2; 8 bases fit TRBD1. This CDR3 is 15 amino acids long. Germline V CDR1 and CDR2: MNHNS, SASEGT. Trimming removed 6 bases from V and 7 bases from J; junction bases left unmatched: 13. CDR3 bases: TGTGCCAGCAGAGATTTACTCCTTCAGGGGGCTGGCTACACCTTC. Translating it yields CASRDLLLQGAGYTF.

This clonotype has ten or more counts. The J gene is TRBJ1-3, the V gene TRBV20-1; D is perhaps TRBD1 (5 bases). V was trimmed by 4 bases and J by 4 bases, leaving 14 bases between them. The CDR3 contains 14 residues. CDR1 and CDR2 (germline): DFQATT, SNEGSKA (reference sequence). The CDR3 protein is CSATSRVSGNTIYF. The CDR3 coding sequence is TGCAGTGCTACCTCCAGGGTGTCCGGAAACACCATATATTTT.

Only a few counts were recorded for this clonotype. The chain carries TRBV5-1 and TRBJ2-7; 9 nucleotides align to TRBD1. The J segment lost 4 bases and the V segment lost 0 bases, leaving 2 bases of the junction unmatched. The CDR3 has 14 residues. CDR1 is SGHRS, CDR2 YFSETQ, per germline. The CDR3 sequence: CASSLGGTGYEQYF. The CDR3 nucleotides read TGCGCCAGCAGCTTGGGGGGGACAGGGTACGAGCAGTACTTC.

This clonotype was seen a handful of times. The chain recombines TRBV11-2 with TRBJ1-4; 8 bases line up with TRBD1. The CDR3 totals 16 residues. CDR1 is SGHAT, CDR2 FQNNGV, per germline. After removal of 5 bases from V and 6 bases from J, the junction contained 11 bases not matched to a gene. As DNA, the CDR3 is TGTGCCAGCAGCGATCACAGGGGGTTATGGCATGAAAAACTGTTTTTT. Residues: CASSDHRGLWHEKLFF.

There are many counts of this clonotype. Here the CDR3 DNA reads TGTGCCAGCTCGCGGGATCTCCCATTGAACACTGAAGCTTTCTTT. Translated: CASSRDLPLNTEAFF. The chain carries TRBV18 and TRBJ1-1; D unresolved. Germline CDR1 reads KGHSH; CDR2 reads LQKENI. The CDR3 runs to 15 residues. The V gene lost 6 bases and the J gene lost 0 bases, with 14 bases spanning the gap.

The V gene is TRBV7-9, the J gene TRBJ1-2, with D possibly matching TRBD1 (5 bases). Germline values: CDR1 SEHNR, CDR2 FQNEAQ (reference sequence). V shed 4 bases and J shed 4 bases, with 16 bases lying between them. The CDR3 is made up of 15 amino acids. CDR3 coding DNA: TGTGCCAGCAGCTCGCAGGGAACGCGACTCTATGGCTACACCTTC. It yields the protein CASSSQGTRLYGYTF.

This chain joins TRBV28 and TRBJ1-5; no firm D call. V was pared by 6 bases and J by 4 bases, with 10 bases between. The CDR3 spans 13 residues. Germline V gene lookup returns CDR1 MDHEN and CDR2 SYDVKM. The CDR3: CASRPGGNQPQHF. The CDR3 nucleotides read TGTGCCAGCAGGCCTGGAGGAAATCAGCCCCAGCATTTT.

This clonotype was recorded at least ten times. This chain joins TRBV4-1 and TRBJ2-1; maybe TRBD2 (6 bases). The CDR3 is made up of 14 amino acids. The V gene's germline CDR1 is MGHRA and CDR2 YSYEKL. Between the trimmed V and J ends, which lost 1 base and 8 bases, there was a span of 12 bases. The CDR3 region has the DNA TGCGCCAGCAGCCAAGTACTAGCTGGGGATGAGCAGTTCTTC. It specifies CASSQVLAGDEQFF.

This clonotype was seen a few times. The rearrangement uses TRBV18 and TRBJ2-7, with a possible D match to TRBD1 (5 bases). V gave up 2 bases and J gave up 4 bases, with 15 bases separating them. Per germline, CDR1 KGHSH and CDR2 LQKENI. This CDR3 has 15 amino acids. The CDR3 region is CASSPGARNYYEQYF. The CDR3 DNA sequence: TGTGCCAGCTCACCAGGGGCGCGGAATTATTACGAGCAGTACTTC.